This T cell receptor beta chain was profiled in a study of shared clonotypes between healthy human individuals (TCRdb year 2020). For the wider study: A couple of women and a few men aged 18 to 49 years were included in the cohort. For each donor, three plates each were used for CD4 naive and CD4 memory, two plates were used for CD8 naive, and one plate was used for CD8 memory. To estimate repertoire size and how much clonotype sharing occurs between individuals, the study deeply sequenced the blood TCR repertoires of several healthy adults. Each donor's leukapheresis produced roughly between roughly 0.85 and 10 billion PBMCs. Libraries were prepared and TCR repertoires were sequenced by different laboratories using diverse techniques, in order to increase sequencing depth and limit assay-specific biases.

Note on this clone: Its antigen is still unknown. Within one base of it there is no much larger clone, and no base qualities were kept.

TCR CDR3 regions were amplified from genomic DNA by multiplex PCR using the deep immunoSEQ assay. Genomic DNA extracted from each cell subset was distributed evenly over all wells of several immunoSEQ 96-well plates, and each plate served as one replicate. For sorted subsets, roughly 200 ng of genomic DNA, equivalent to 25,000 to 35,000 T cell genomes, went into each replicate PCR. Purified libraries were quantified with a Qubit 3.0 fluorometer, sized on a Bioanalyzer 2100, and re-quantified with the KAPA Library Quantification kit. Each immunoSEQ 96-well plate was sequenced on its own single-read 150-cycle Illumina NextSeq 550 flow cell. In the authors' own workflow: Because the immunoSEQ output included only junctional sequences and no quality scores, the filtering could not be the same as the filtering used for full-length reads. To assign V/J genes and CDR3, sequences were annotated using PyIR, a Python wrapper for IgBLAST v1.9, with IMGT germline references. Reads were removed for weak V/J assignments (E-value above 1e-6), missing CDR3, stop codons, out-of-frame junctions, or ambiguous translated residues. V3J clonotypes were defined as sequences sharing an identical inferred V gene, J gene, and CDR3 amino acid sequence. The percentage overlap between two repertoires was calculated by dividing the number of shared unique clonotypes by the size of the smaller repertoire. Three approaches were used to assess repertoire richness: RTK rarefaction, the Chao1 estimator, and Recon v2.1 estimates of unobserved clonotypes. For all TCRbeta clonotypes obtained by the gDNA method from a handful of donors, generation probabilities were computed with OLGA. As stored in TCRdb, this immuneACCESS dataset retains in-frame rearrangements with V and J assigned. A fraction of the clones does not appear; measured against another copy, unresolved V genes explain less than half of the discrepancy, and the remainder lacks a known reason. V, J and clone size derive from that table, while D and trimming were established from the DNA sequence. The sample records about 1.9 million clones, just under 95% of which are singletons. The ten largest clonotypes hold about 1.7% of the sample.

What the work shows at the level of the full study, not this receptor alone: Across a few donors, 4.5% to 6.5% of naive CD4, around 3.5% of naive CD8, roughly 2.2% of memory CD4, and approximately 0.4% of memory CD8 clonotypes were shared. Only blood was sampled, and tissue TCR repertoires likely differ from those in blood. Larger estimated clonotype richness was generally found for naive subsets than for memory subsets. Pairwise subsampling led to the expectation that sequencing depth would affect the degree of clonotype sharing among donors. Compared with non-shared clonotypes, clonotypes shared by all four sorted-subset donors had higher generation probabilities. Rarefaction of sorted-subset datasets indicated incomplete sequencing despite the large sequencing depth. The genetic and exposure-history diversity represented was limited by the small number of donors.

CDR1 SGHDT and CDR2 YYEEEE are derived from the germline V gene. The junction carries 20 bases between V and J, which are trimmed by 0 bases and 7 bases respectively. The cysteine opens and the phenylalanine closes a CDR3 of 16 amino acids. Only CDR3 DNA remains: 48 bases, in frame from the first base. CD8 naive samples were CD45RO-negative cells positively selected for CCR7, giving a CD45RA+CCR7+ population that excluded TemRA cells. The donors were healthy, HIV-negative adults with no recently reported acute infections or vaccinations. Every donor was a Caucasian adult residing in Nashville, Tennessee, USA. After blood collection by leukapheresis, PBMCs were isolated using Ficoll-Histopaque density gradient centrifugation and then cryopreserved in the vapor phase of liquid nitrogen. Analytical flow cytometry was used to check the purity and quantity of each magnetically sorted T cell population. From each sorted fraction, genomic DNA was isolated and quantified by UV absorbance on a Nanodrop 2000c.

This TCR derives from a man between 18 and 29 years old in good health. Some clones in this sample may be carry-over from other donors' samples. The specimen was naive CD8+ T cells from PBMCs. This specimen's cell subset or site label, per the study, means: CD45RA+CCR7+. This sequence uses TRBV5-6 and TRBJ2-7; the D gene is perhaps TRBD1, from 6 matching bases. The CDR3 reads CASSLAQPGWGLEQYF. The DNA sequence follows: TGTGCCAGCAGCTTGGCGCAGCCGGGTTGGGGGCTTGAGCAGTACTTC.